The 10 T cell receptor beta chains below come from one sample, sequenced in a study of OX40 agonist ivuxolimab in advanced cancers. Profiled with immunoSEQ multiplex PCR; TCRdb holds only in-frame clones, not every one. The table has tens of thousands of clones, 80% to 90% seen once. The sequencing used CD4+ or CD8+ T cells sorted from blood, collected in a trial of the OX40 agonist ivuxolimab. The receptors shown here come from an adult with an advanced solid tumor such as melanoma, head and neck, liver or kidney cancer.

The chain is built from TRBV30 and TRBJ1-1; TRBD1 aligns across 7 bases. V shed 3 bases and J 4 bases; nucleotides not matched to a gene: 8. Germline V lookup: CDR1 GTSNPN, CDR2 SVGIG (reference sequence). The CDR3 length is 14 residues. CDR3 region: CAWRRGGASTEAFF. The CDR3, as DNA: TGTGCCTGGAGAAGAGGGGGCGCTTCCACTGAAGCTTTCTTT.

The chain joins TRBV7-8 to TRBJ2-6; D unresolved. CDR1 and CDR2 (germline): SGHVS, FQNEAQ. V lost 5 bases, J lost 2 bases, and 19 bases lay in between. This CDR3 has 18 amino acids. CDR3 nucleotides: TGTGCCAGCAGCGCATACCGGGTTTTGGGCCCTGGGGCCAACGTCCTGACTTTC. Translating it yields CASSAYRVLGPGANVLTF.

The chain uses TRBV29-1 and TRBJ2-7; D might be TRBD2 (5 bases). The CDR3 is 14 amino acids. Trimming stripped 6 bases from V and 0 bases from J, with 15 bases between. CDR1 SQVTM and CDR2 ANQGSEA come from the germline V gene. The CDR3 is CSVGGGVPSYEQYF. The CDR3 nucleotides are TGCAGCGTGGGTGGAGGCGTACCCTCCTACGAGCAGTACTTC.

This rearrangement joins TRBV10-2 to TRBJ2-7; TRBD2 might be the D (6 bases). Germline values: CDR1 WSHSY, CDR2 SAAADI. Trimming left V 0 bases short and J 2 bases short, with 14 bases between. This CDR3 region has 16 residues. CDR3 in DNA: TGCGCCAGCAGTGAGTCGCGGCTAGCGACGACCTACGAGCAGTACTTC. Its translation is CASSESRLATTYEQYF.

The chain has TRBV7-2 and TRBJ1-2; D not certain. Germline lookup yields CDR1 SGHTA and CDR2 FQGNSA. V was clipped by 1 base and J by 0 bases, with 9 bases between them. CDR3 length: 15 amino acids. This chain's CDR3 is CASSLGTAPNYGYTF. DNA of the CDR3: TGTGCCAGCAGCTTAGGCACAGCCCCTAACTATGGCTACACCTTC.

The chain links TRBV30 to TRBJ1-1, with 7 nucleotides matching TRBD1. Germline V gives CDR1 GTSNPN, CDR2 SVGIG (reference sequence). V gave up 4 bases and J gave up 6 bases; unmatched junction bases: 5. This CDR3 comprises 12 residues. For the CDR3, the DNA is TGTGCCTGGACACACCAGGGGGCTGAAGCTTTCTTT. Amino acids: CAWTHQGAEAFF.

V is TRBV27 and J is TRBJ2-5; 10 bases map to TRBD2. Germline V gene sequence: CDR1 MNHEY, CDR2 SMNVEV (reference sequence). The CDR3 is 14 amino acids. Trimming at V came to 7 bases and at J to 5 bases, leaving 7 bases not matched to a gene. CDR3 sequence (DNA): TGTGCCAGCAACCTAGCGGGAGCAGGGGAGACCCAGTACTTC. It is translated as CASNLAGAGETQYF.

The rearrangement uses TRBV6-5 and TRBJ1-2; tentatively, D is TRBD1 (6 bases). Germline V gives CDR1 MNHEY, CDR2 SVGAGI. This CDR3 contains 11 residues. V was clipped by 7 bases and J by 7 bases, with 10 bases between them. The CDR3 loop reads CASKQGSGYTF. CDR3 sequence (DNA): TGTGCCAGCAAACAGGGTAGTGGCTACACCTTC.

The chain carries TRBV4-1 and TRBJ2-3; 13 bases line up with TRBD2. This CDR3 has 19 residues. CDR1 MGHRA and CDR2 YSYEKL come from the germline V gene. The trim removed 1 base at V and 1 base at J, leaving 8 bases unmatched. CDR3 loop: CASSQATSGGHVGTDTQYF. The CDR3 region has the DNA TGCGCCAGCAGCCAAGCGACTAGCGGGGGGCATGTGGGCACAGATACGCAGTATTTT.

The V and J genes are TRBV6-6 and TRBJ2-3, with D uncertain. The CDR3 extends over 12 amino acids. CDR1 is MNHNY, CDR2 SVGAGI, per germline (reference sequence). Between the trimmed V and J ends, which lost 7 bases and 2 bases, there was a span of 7 bases. As DNA, the CDR3 is TGTGCCAGCAAATTAACCACAGATACGCAGTATTTT. It codes for CASKLTTDTQYF.